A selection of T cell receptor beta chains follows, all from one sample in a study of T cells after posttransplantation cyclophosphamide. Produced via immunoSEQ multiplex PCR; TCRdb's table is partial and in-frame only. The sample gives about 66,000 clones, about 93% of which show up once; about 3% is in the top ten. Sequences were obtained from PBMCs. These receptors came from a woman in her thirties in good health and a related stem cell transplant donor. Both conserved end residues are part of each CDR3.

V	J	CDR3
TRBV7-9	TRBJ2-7	CASSQQNEQYF
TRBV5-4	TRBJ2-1	CASSLPGQGNNEQFF
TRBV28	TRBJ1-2	CASSLYGDAGTGGFGYTF
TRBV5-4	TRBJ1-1	CASRLDSTEAFF
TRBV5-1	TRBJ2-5	CASGRTGARGETQYF
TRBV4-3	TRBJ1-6	CASSQAPTGRSYNSPLHF
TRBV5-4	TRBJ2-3	CASSLTRGSTDTQYF
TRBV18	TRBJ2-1	CASSPSRANEQFF
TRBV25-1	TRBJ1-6	CASSEVGGDSPLHF
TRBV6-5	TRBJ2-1	CASSYLDRSSYNEQFF
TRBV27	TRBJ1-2	CASSLSPNYGYTF
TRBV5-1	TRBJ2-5	CASSLEWDQETQYF
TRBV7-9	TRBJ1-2	CASSLELSGGYGYTF
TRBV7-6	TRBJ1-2	CASSLGQGDNYGYTF
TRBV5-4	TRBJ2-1	CASSLAGATGEQFF
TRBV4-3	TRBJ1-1	CASSQVLGSNTEAFF
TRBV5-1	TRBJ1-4	CASSWGQSNEKLFF
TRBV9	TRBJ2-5	CASSVAGEQETQYF
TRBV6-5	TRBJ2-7	CASSPRGKSYEQYF
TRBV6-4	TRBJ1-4	CASPGQGGEKLFF
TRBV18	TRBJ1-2	CASSPRAADTIGGGYTF
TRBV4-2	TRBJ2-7	CASSQGSGYSYEQYF
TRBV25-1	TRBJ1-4	CASSEPGVREKLFF
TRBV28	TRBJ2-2	CASSSRLRGRETGELFF
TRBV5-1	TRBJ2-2	CASSPGTSGTGELFF
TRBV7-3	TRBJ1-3	CASNIKQGNTIYF
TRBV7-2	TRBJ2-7	CASSRGGGTYEQYF
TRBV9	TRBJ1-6	CASSGANSPLHF